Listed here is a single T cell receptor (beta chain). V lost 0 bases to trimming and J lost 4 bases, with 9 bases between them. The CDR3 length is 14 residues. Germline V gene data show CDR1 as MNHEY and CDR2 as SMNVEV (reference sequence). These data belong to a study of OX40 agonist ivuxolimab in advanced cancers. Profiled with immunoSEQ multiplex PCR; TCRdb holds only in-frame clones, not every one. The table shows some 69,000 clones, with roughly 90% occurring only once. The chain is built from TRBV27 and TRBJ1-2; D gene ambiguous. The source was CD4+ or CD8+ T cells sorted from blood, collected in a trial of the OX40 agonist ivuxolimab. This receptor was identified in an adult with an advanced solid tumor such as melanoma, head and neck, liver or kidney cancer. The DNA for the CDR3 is TGTGCCAGCAGTTTATCCCCCCTTTTCTATGGCTACACCTTC. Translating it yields CASSLSPLFYGYTF.